Reported below is one T cell receptor (beta chain). This specimen belongs to a study of blood T cell repertoires in COVID-19. Study-wide background: Acute and convalescent COVID-19 samples came from the United States, Italy and Spain. The analysed material was cDNA or gDNA that came from T cells, B-cell-depleted T cells, or PBMCs.

Participants were aged roughly 18 to 100 years from approximately 24 US areas. Cohort assignment relied on participant-reported clinical history. Measured with immunoSEQ multiplex PCR; TCRdb has only the in-frame clones, and not every one. This table holds roughly 220,000 clones, about nine tenths found once. The length of the CDR3 is 15 residues. V lost 0 bases and J 3 bases, leaving 12 bases between the germline ends. Germline CDR1 SGHDT, CDR2 YYEEEE. The sample consisted of PBMCs or T cells enriched from blood (not recorded which). This TCR was recovered from a woman in her 40s with acute COVID-19. The V and J genes are TRBV5-6 and TRBJ1-2, with D perhaps TRBD1 (5 bases). CDR3 sequence (DNA): TGTGCCAGCAGCTTGGAAGGGGCGGATTACTATGGCTACACCTTC. Encoded protein: CASSLEGADYYGYTF.